This entry lists 28 T cell receptor beta chains sequenced from one sample in a study of T cell changes during pregnancy in multiple sclerosis. Generated by immunoSEQ multiplex PCR, the TCRdb table keeps only in-frame clones and is missing some. This table holds 40,000 to 45,000 clones, 75% to 90% found once. The sample was CD4+ T cells from peripheral blood mononuclear cells, taken in the first trimester of pregnancy. The receptor source for this set is a female donor with multiple sclerosis, enrolled in a pregnancy study.

This chain joins TRBV6-1 and TRBJ2-7, with 7 bases lining up with TRBD2. The germline V gene has CDR1 MNHNS and CDR2 SASEGT. The CDR3 is 16 residues long. The J segment lost 3 bases and the V segment lost 1 base, leaving 9 bases of the junction unmatched. The DNA of the CDR3 is TGTGCCAGCAGTGAAGGGGGCGGAGGGAGGGGCTACGAGCAGTACTTC. It codes for CASSEGGGGRGYEQYF.

The CDR3 coding sequence is TGTGCCAGCAGTATGGGACTAGCTGGGACAGATACGCAGTATTTT. Amino acids: CASSMGLAGTDTQYF. V and J are TRBV28 and TRBJ2-3, with 9 bases lining up with TRBD2. Germline CDR1 MDHEN, CDR2 SYDVKM. The ends lost 5 bases at V and 3 bases at J; junction bases unmatched: 6. The CDR3 loop spans 15 amino acids.

This clone is a singleton in its sample. The CDR3 coding sequence is TGTGCTAGTGGTGGAGCAGGGGAAGAGACCCAGTACTTC. This translates into CASGGAGEETQYF. V usage is TRBV12-5 and J usage is TRBJ2-5, with D maybe TRBD1 (6 bases). The ends were cut back, 5 bases at V and 3 bases at J, with 10 bases in the middle. This CDR3 has 13 amino acids. Looked up from germline, CDR1 is LGHNT and CDR2 is FRNRAP.

The rearrangement uses TRBV7-2 and TRBJ2-3; 7 bases map to TRBD1. Germline assignment: CDR1 SGHTA and CDR2 FQGNSA. Trimming cost V 7 bases and J 1 base; bases outside gene matches: 8. The CDR3 consists of 15 residues. The CDR3 here is CASNRPGTGTDTQYF. The CDR3 nucleotides read TGTGCCAGCAACCGCCCCGGGACAGGCACAGATACGCAGTATTTT.

This chain joins TRBV6-5 and TRBJ1-2; D gene uncertain. Trimming cost V 2 bases and J 4 bases, with 11 bases left between them. The CDR3 extends over 14 amino acids. Per germline, CDR1 MNHEY and CDR2 SVGAGI. CDR3 sequence: CASSYSPRSYGYTF. As DNA, the CDR3 is TGTGCCAGCAGTTACAGTCCCCGGAGCTATGGCTACACCTTC.

The CDR3 DNA is TGCGCCAGCAGCTCCCCGACTAGCGGGAGTGGGTACGAGCAGTACTTC. Encoded protein: CASSSPTSGSGYEQYF. V is TRBV5-1 and J is TRBJ2-7, with 12 bases fitting TRBD2. V lost 3 bases to trimming and J lost 4 bases; unmatched junction nucleotides: 8. The CDR3 contains 16 residues. Germline loops: CDR1 SGHRS, CDR2 YFSETQ.

The rearrangement uses TRBV27 and TRBJ2-7, with a weak D call TRBD1 (6 bases). Per germline, CDR1 MNHEY and CDR2 SMNVEV (reference sequence). The V end was cut by 0 bases, the J end by 4 bases, with 10 bases between. This CDR3 spans 14 amino acids. CDR3: CASSLSDRIYEQYF. As DNA, the CDR3 is TGTGCCAGCAGTTTATCTGACAGGATATACGAGCAGTACTTC.

The chain recombines TRBV7-9 with TRBJ2-7; possible D gene TRBD2, 6 bases. There are 14 residues in the CDR3. V lost 3 bases to trimming and J lost 0 bases, with 9 bases between them. Germline CDR1 and CDR2: SEHNR and FQNEAQ (reference sequence). CDR3 sequence: CASSLAGSSYEQYF. CDR3 DNA: TGTGCCAGCAGCTTGGCCGGGAGCTCCTACGAGCAGTACTTC.

The chain couples TRBV6-1 to TRBJ2-7, with a tentative D call TRBD2 (5 bases). Germline CDR1 MNHNS, CDR2 SASEGT. V was cut by 5 bases and J by 3 bases, with 8 bases left in between. The CDR3 sequence is 12 residues long. The CDR3 region has the DNA TGTGCCAGCAGTACAACTAGCTACGAGCAGTACTTC. Its protein is CASSTTSYEQYF.

In its sample, this clone was seen a few times. The V call is TRBV30, the J call TRBJ1-1, with 7 positions matching TRBD1. V was clipped by 5 bases and J by 5 bases; unmatched bases: 5. The CDR3 totals 12 residues. CDR1 is GTSNPN and CDR2 is SVGIG in the germline V gene (reference sequence). The CDR3 sequence: CAWHRGGTEAFF. CDR3 nucleotides: TGTGCCTGGCACAGGGGTGGAACTGAAGCTTTCTTT. Filled out from reference TRBV30 and TRBJ1-1, the complete variable domain reads SQTIHQWPATLVQPVGSPLSLECTVEGTSNPNLYWYRQAAGRGLQLLFYSVGIGQISSEVPQNLSASRPQDRQFILSSKKLLLSDSGFYLCAWHRGGTEAFFGQGTRLTVV.

The J gene is TRBJ2-2, the V gene TRBV9; the match to TRBD1 covers 8 bases. Losses at the gene ends were 1 base for V and 1 base for J; bases not matched to a gene: 3. CDR1 and CDR2 from the germline V gene are SGDLS and YYNGEE. The CDR3 length is 16 residues. This CDR3 is CASSVSGTGNTGELFF. The CDR3 DNA reads TGTGCCAGCAGCGTATCCGGGACAGGGAACACCGGGGAGCTGTTTTTT.

The rearrangement uses TRBV6-6 and TRBJ2-1, with TRBD2 identical over 9 bases. This CDR3 is built from 15 residues. Germline V gene lookup returns CDR1 MNHNY and CDR2 SVGAGI (reference sequence). V lost 2 bases and J lost 6; bases outside the gene matches: 5. The CDR3 is CASSYASAGGNEQFF. Written as DNA, the CDR3 is TGTGCCAGCAGTTACGCCTCAGCGGGAGGCAATGAGCAGTTCTTC.

V and J are TRBV29-1 and TRBJ2-7; tentative D call: TRBD2 (7 bases). The germline gives CDR1 SQVTM, CDR2 ANQGSEA. Trimming stripped 5 bases from V and 0 bases from J, with 14 bases between. The CDR3 length is 14 residues. The chain's CDR3 is CSVRGGAGSYEQYF. The CDR3 DNA is TGCAGCGTTAGGGGGGGGGCGGGCTCCTACGAGCAGTACTTC.

The chain joins TRBV6-4 to TRBJ2-1; weak D call: TRBD2 (5 bases). CDR3 length: 16 residues. Germline CDR1 is MRHNA and CDR2 is SNTAGT. The V gene lost 6 bases and the J gene lost 8 bases, with 23 bases spanning the gap. Written as DNA, the CDR3 is TGTGCCAGCAGGAGGAAAAACAGCGGAGTGTCGGATGAGCAGTTCTTC. The encoded protein is CASRRKNSGVSDEQFF.

In the case of this clone: The junction differs from germline at one of its ends, possibly a read error. The gene calls are TRBV7-7 and TRBJ2-5, with 7 positions matching TRBD2. The germline V gene encodes CDR1 SSHAT and CDR2 FNYEAQ (reference sequence). The CDR3 sequence is 14 residues long. The chain's CDR3 is CASSLEGLQETQYF. Written as DNA, the CDR3 is TGTGCTAGCAGCCTCGAGGGACTACAAGAGACCCAGTACTTC.

The rearrangement uses TRBV5-4 and TRBJ2-1, with a tentative D call TRBD2 (6 bases). The germline V and J ends were trimmed by 0 bases and 2 bases, with 9 bases remaining between them. Germline CDR1 SGHNT, CDR2 YYREEE (reference sequence). This CDR3 contains 15 residues. As DNA, the CDR3 is TGTGCCAGCAGCTTGGATAGCGGACCCTACAATGAGCAGTTCTTC. Amino acid sequence: CASSLDSGPYNEQFF. Using reference TRBV5-4 and TRBJ2-1 for the parts outside the CDR3, the full variable domain is ETGVTQSPTHLIKTRGQQVTLRCSSQSGHNTVSWYQQALGQGPQFIFQYYREEENGRGNFPPRFSGLQFPNYSSELNVNALELDDSALYLCASSLDSGPYNEQFFGPGTRLTVL.

The chain links TRBV10-3 to TRBJ1-5; 8 positions match TRBD1. The CDR3 has 16 amino acids. In germline, CDR1 is ENHRY, CDR2 SYGVKD. The ends lost 0 bases at V and 4 bases at J; junction bases unmatched: 5. This CDR3 is CAISESSGQGNQPQHF. DNA for the CDR3: TGTGCCATCAGTGAGTCGAGTGGACAGGGAAATCAGCCCCAGCATTTT.

The V gene is TRBV30, the J gene TRBJ1-3, with D possibly being TRBD1 (6 bases). The CDR3 extends over 14 amino acids. Per germline, CDR1 GTSNPN and CDR2 SVGIG (reference sequence). The V end lost 2 bases, the J end lost 2 bases, and 10 bases lay between the germline ends. The chain's CDR3 is CAWSPGEAGNTIYF. CDR3 nucleotide sequence: TGTGCCTGGAGTCCAGGGGAAGCTGGAAACACCATATATTTT.

The chain uses TRBV4-1 and TRBJ2-1; 11 positions agree with TRBD2. The germline CDR1 and CDR2 sequences are MGHRA and YSYEKL. V dropped 1 base and J dropped 5; count of bases not matched to a gene: 4. The CDR3 totals 16 residues. The CDR3 reads CASSQGLAGRNNEQFF. DNA for the CDR3: TGCGCCAGCAGCCAAGGACTAGCGGGAAGGAACAATGAGCAGTTCTTC.

This rearrangement joins TRBV7-9 to TRBJ2-1; D unresolved. Trimming took off 5 bases at V and 7 bases at J, with 9 bases between the two ends. The germline CDR1 and CDR2 sequences are SEHNR and FQNEAQ (reference sequence). The CDR3 runs 12 residues. DNA of the CDR3: TGTGCCAGCAGCCGAAACACGAATGAGCAGTTCTTC. This codes for CASSRNTNEQFF.

The gene calls are TRBV7-2 and TRBJ2-7, with D perhaps TRBD2 (5 bases). The CDR3 length is 12 residues. V lost 4 bases and J lost 7, with 11 bases in between. Per the germline V gene, CDR1 is SGHTA and CDR2 is FQGNSA. CDR3 coding DNA: TGTGCCAGCAGCTGGGGAGTAGGGGAGCAGTACTTC. The encoded protein is CASSWGVGEQYF.

The chain combines TRBV30 with TRBJ2-7; 8 bases fit TRBD1. Germline CDR1 reads GTSNPN; CDR2 reads SVGIG (reference sequence). There are 18 residues in the CDR3. The trim removed 0 bases at V and 2 bases at J, leaving 15 bases unmatched. DNA of the CDR3: TGTGCCTGGAGTGTACTTCGAAAAGGGACAGGCAAAACCTACGAGCAGTACTTC. Protein: CAWSVLRKGTGKTYEQYF.

V is TRBV18 and J is TRBJ2-6, with 9 positions matching TRBD1. The CDR3 has 18 residues. Germline CDR1 KGHSH, CDR2 LQKENI. V dropped 8 bases and J dropped 2; count of bases not matched to a gene: 13. The DNA for the CDR3 is TGTGCCAGCCCAGCACCGGGACAGGGTTCTACTGGGGCCAACGTCCTGACTTTC. As protein: CASPAPGQGSTGANVLTF.

The V call is TRBV5-1, the J call TRBJ2-1; TRBD1 matches at 10 bases. The CDR3 consists of 15 residues. V lost 5 bases and J lost 2; bases outside the gene matches: 4. Germline values: CDR1 SGHRS, CDR2 YFSETQ. CDR3 region: CASRPGTGAYNEQFF. CDR3 DNA: TGCGCCAGCAGGCCCGGGACAGGGGCCTACAATGAGCAGTTCTTC.

The chain links TRBV21-1 to TRBJ2-7; the DNA was not used to check the table's D call, TRBD2. TRBV21-1 is shown as a pseudogene. This CDR3 spans 14 amino acids. The CDR3 spells CASSSAAAVYEQYF. The CDR3 DNA follows: TGTGCCAGCAGCAGTGCAGCGGCCGTTTACGAGCAGTACTTC.

The rearrangement links TRBV6-5 to TRBJ1-2, with a weak D call TRBD1 (6 bases). CDR3 length: 13 residues. CDR1 and CDR2 from the germline V gene are MNHEY and SVGAGI. V was clipped by 5 bases and J by 8 bases, with 15 bases between them. The CDR3 sequence is CASSARPGVGYTF. The CDR3 nucleotides are TGTGCCAGCAGTGCCCGGCCAGGGGTCGGCTACACCTTC.

This chain connects TRBV6-5 to TRBJ2-1, with 12 bases matching TRBD2. CDR1 is MNHEY and CDR2 is SVGAGI in the germline V gene. This CDR3 is built from 15 residues. J gave up 8 bases and V 6 bases, and 8 bases lay outside the gene matches. This chain's CDR3 is CASRDRLAGEDEQFF. The CDR3, as DNA: TGTGCCAGCAGAGACAGACTAGCGGGAGAAGATGAGCAGTTCTTC.

The chain uses TRBV2 and TRBJ2-3; possibly TRBD2 for D (5 bases). Between the trimmed V and J ends, which lost 7 bases and 2 bases, there was a span of 13 bases. Germline lookup yields CDR1 SNHLY and CDR2 FYNNEI. The CDR3 runs to 14 residues. CDR3 nucleotides: TGTGCCAGCAAGGTAGCGCTAAACACAGATACGCAGTATTTT. This codes for CASKVALNTDTQYF.